The clone carrying this T cell receptor beta chain was observed a handful of times. What it recognizes is unknown. Unique molecular identifiers tagged individual cDNA molecules. MiXCR was run by TCRdb on the 5' RACE reads, yielding one entry per CDR3 protein. Among 81,000 or so distinct CDR3 sequences, roughly 12% were seen once, and the ten largest hold roughly 3.1%. This sample stems from a study of early T cells in non-severe SARS-CoV-2 infection. For the study at large: Alpha and beta chains were unpaired, from unsorted whole-blood bulk RNA.

Germline lookup yields CDR1 SQVTM and CDR2 ANQGSEA. The germline V and J ends were trimmed by 0 bases and 5 bases, with 13 bases remaining between them. This CDR3 spans 14 amino acids. Study-level findings and limits: Clonotype matching in VDJdb favored anti-spike CD8 responses and did not capture private and CD4 specificities.

The sequence came from an adult who was a healthcare worker with PCR-confirmed SARS-CoV-2 infection or an uninfected control (not recorded which). Sequenced input: whole blood. The rearrangement uses TRBV29-1 and TRBJ2-5; a possible D gene is TRBD2 (6 bases). The CDR3, as DNA: TGCAGCGTTGAAGATGGCGGGGACCGGGAGACCCAGTACTTC. Translation gives CSVEDGGDRETQYF.